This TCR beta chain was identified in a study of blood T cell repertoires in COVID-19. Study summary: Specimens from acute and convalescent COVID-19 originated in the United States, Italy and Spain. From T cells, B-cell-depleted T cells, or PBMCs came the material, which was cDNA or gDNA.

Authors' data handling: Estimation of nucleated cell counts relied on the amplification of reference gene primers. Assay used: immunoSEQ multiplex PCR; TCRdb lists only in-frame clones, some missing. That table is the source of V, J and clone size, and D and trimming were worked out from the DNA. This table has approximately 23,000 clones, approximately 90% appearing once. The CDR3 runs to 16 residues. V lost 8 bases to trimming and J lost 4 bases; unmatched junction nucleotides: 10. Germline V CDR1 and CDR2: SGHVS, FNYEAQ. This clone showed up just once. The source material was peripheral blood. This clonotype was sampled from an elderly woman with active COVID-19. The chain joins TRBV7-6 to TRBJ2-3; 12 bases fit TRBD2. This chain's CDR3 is CASSPGASGGADTQYF. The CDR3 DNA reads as TGTGCCAGCTCCCCAGGGGCTAGCGGGGGGGCAGATACGCAGTATTTT.